These 26 T cell receptor beta chains share one sample of origin, sequenced in a study of Tregs in tolerant kidney transplant recipients (dated by TCRdb to between 2017 and 2020). Libraries came from the immunoSEQ multiplex PCR assay. Held by TCRdb, this immuneACCESS table contains in-frame sequences only and omits some clones. Under half of the omission traces to an unresolved V gene where checked; the cause of the rest is unknown. The sample data list about 110,000 clones, and 90% of these were observed just once. Clones ranked in the top ten supply 0.34% of the sample. The intended sense of this specimen's time point label: blood sample drawn before combined kidney and bone marrow transplant. The sequencing used CD4+ T cells from blood, collected before the transplant. The receptors shown here come from a human donor who received a combined kidney and bone marrow transplant.

The V gene is TRBV5-8, the J gene TRBJ2-7; 10 bases agree with TRBD1. The V and J ends lost 6 bases and 3 bases, in that order; junction bases with no gene match: 9. The germline V gene has CDR1 SGHTS and CDR2 YDEGEE. CDR3 length: 15 amino acids. CDR3 residues: CASTGAGTGVYEQYF. The CDR3 DNA is TGTGCCAGCACCGGCGCCGGGACAGGGGTCTACGAGCAGTACTTC. The full variable domain, in which reference TRBV5-8 and TRBJ2-7 provide the parts outside the CDR3, is EAGVTQSPTHLIKTRGQQATLRCSPISGHTSVYWYQQALGLGLQFLLWYDEGEERNRGNFPPRFSGRQFPNYSSELNVNALELEDSALYLCASTGAGTGVYEQYFGPGTRLTVT.

With regard to this clone: The sample holds other DNA sequences that translate to the same CDR3. This rearrangement joins TRBV7-2 to TRBJ2-5; weak D call: TRBD2 (6 bases). Trimming removed 2 bases at V and 5 bases at J, with 9 bases between. This CDR3 is built from 13 residues. From germline, CDR1 is SGHTA and CDR2 FQGNSA. CDR3: CASSLSGGETQYF. CDR3 DNA sequence: TGTGCCAGCAGCTTAAGTGGGGGGGAGACCCAGTACTTC.

The chain employs TRBV7-8 and TRBJ1-2, with D unclear. The germline V gene has CDR1 SGHVS and CDR2 FQNEAQ. V dropped 2 bases and J dropped 0 bases, with 16 bases sitting between them. The CDR3 totals 17 residues. In nucleotides, the CDR3 is TGTGCCAGCAGCTTAAGATTGCCGACACTAGCTAACTATGGCTACACCTTC. It is translated as CASSLRLPTLANYGYTF.

The chain couples TRBV6-5 to TRBJ2-7; possible D gene TRBD1, 6 bases. V was clipped by 4 bases and J by 3 bases, with 16 bases between them. The CDR3 consists of 15 residues. From germline, CDR1 is MNHEY and CDR2 SVGAGI. The CDR3 spells CASSSRTARLYEQYF. The CDR3 DNA is TGTGCCAGCAGTTCTCGGACAGCGCGACTCTACGAGCAGTACTTC.

The chain has TRBV5-4 and TRBJ2-7; 7 bases are a match to TRBD1. The CDR3 totals 17 residues. With 2 bases clipped from V and 0 bases from J, the junction kept 11 bases outside the gene matches. CDR1 is SGHNT and CDR2 is YYREEE in the germline V gene (reference sequence). For the CDR3, the DNA is TGTGCCAGCAGCTTTGGCACAGGGGCCCCGAGCTCCTACGAGCAGTACTTC. Its translation: CASSFGTGAPSSYEQYF.

This clone is a singleton in its sample. The chain recombines TRBV5-5 with TRBJ1-6; the match to TRBD1 covers 7 bases. With 6 bases clipped from V and 6 bases from J, the junction kept 3 bases outside the gene matches. The CDR3 loop spans 13 amino acids. The germline gives CDR1 SGHKS, CDR2 YYEKEE (reference sequence). CDR3: CASNRDSNSPLHF. CDR3 DNA: TGTGCCAGCAATCGGGACAGTAATTCACCCCTCCACTTT.

The chain joins TRBV11-2 to TRBJ1-1; 7 bases are shared with TRBD1. The V segment lost 7 bases and the J segment 7 bases; nucleotides outside the gene matches: 6. Germline CDR1 and CDR2: SGHAT and FQNNGV. This CDR3 has 12 residues. The CDR3 is CASTLRDSEAFF. The CDR3 nucleotides read TGTGCCAGCACCCTCCGGGACAGTGAAGCTTTCTTT.

The chain employs TRBV7-9 and TRBJ2-7; 7 nucleotides line up with TRBD1. The J segment lost 5 bases and the V segment lost 5 bases, leaving 9 bases of the junction unmatched. There are 14 residues in the CDR3. Germline CDR1 SEHNR, CDR2 FQNEAQ (reference sequence). This CDR3 reads CASSRDSEGNEQYF. CDR3 bases: TGTGCCAGCAGCCGGGACAGTGAGGGGAACGAGCAGTACTTC.

The chain has TRBV18 and TRBJ2-5; D unresolved. Germline V gene lookup returns CDR1 KGHSH and CDR2 LQKENI. The CDR3 extends over 15 amino acids. V was clipped by 2 bases and J by 4 bases, with 14 bases between them. CDR3 amino acids: CASSPSYTSGETQYF. The CDR3 region has the DNA TGTGCCAGCTCACCATCGTACACATCTGGAGAGACCCAGTACTTC.

V usage is TRBV19 and J usage is TRBJ1-4, with TRBD1 matching 7 bases. CDR1 is LNHDA and CDR2 is SQIVND in the germline V gene (reference sequence). V was pared by 4 bases and J by 5 bases, with 1 base of the junction left unmatched. The CDR3 runs to 13 residues. This CDR3 reads CASSRTGNEKLFF. The CDR3 DNA reads TGTGCCAGTAGTAGGACAGGAAATGAAAAACTGTTTTTT.

V and J are TRBV6-6 and TRBJ1-2; 8 nucleotides match TRBD1. This CDR3 is built from 13 residues. CDR1 MNHNY and CDR2 SVGAGI come from the germline V gene (reference sequence). V trimming: 9 bases; J trimming: 7 bases; junction bases outside the gene matches: 10. CDR3 residues: CARGPRGHCGYTF. CDR3 bases: TGTGCCAGGGGGCCCAGGGGGCATTGTGGCTACACCTTC.

This sequence joins TRBV19 and TRBJ2-7, with D hard to call. Germline assignment: CDR1 LNHDA and CDR2 SQIVND (reference sequence). Trimming took 4 bases from V and 4 from J, leaving 8 bases between them. The CDR3 consists of 12 residues. CDR3 DNA sequence: TGTGCCAGTAGTAAAACAGCTTACGAGCAGTACTTC. This gives the protein CASSKTAYEQYF.

The chain couples TRBV7-6 to TRBJ2-2, with 8 nucleotides matching TRBD2. The CDR3 runs to 19 residues. Germline CDR1 reads SGHVS; CDR2 reads FNYEAQ. V shed 4 bases and J 0 bases; nucleotides not matched to a gene: 13. CDR3: CASSSIIKRGGANTGELFF. CDR3 DNA sequence: TGTGCCAGCAGCTCAATAATAAAACGGGGGGGCGCGAACACCGGGGAGCTGTTTTTT.

This chain uses TRBV9 with TRBJ1-3, with 8 bases identical to TRBD1. There are 15 residues in the CDR3. CDR1 is SGDLS and CDR2 is YYNGEE in the germline V gene. Trimming removed 2 bases from V and 2 bases from J; junction bases left unmatched: 3. CDR3 protein: CASSVQGAAGNTIYF. The DNA of the CDR3 is TGTGCCAGCAGCGTGCAGGGGGCGGCTGGAAACACCATATATTTT.

The V gene is TRBV4-1, the J gene TRBJ1-2; 9 nucleotides line up with TRBD1. The ends lost 1 base at V and 7 bases at J; junction bases unmatched: 4. This CDR3 comprises 14 residues. Germline CDR1 reads MGHRA; CDR2 reads YSYEKL. The CDR3 loop reads CASSQATQGAGYTF. In DNA form, the CDR3 reads TGCGCCAGCAGCCAAGCGACACAGGGGGCTGGCTACACCTTC.

The genes are TRBV28 and TRBJ2-5; TRBD2 matches 15 bases. The CDR3 has 16 amino acids. From germline, CDR1 is MDHEN and CDR2 SYDVKM. V lost 6 bases, J lost 9 bases, and 11 bases stayed unmatched. The CDR3 loop is CASRRGLAGGYRAQYF. The CDR3 nucleotides read TGTGCCAGCAGGCGCGGACTAGCGGGGGGGTACCGGGCCCAGTACTTC.

CDR3 DNA: TGTGCCAGCAGCTTAGAGGCAGGGCCGGGCTATGGCTACACCTTC. This gives the protein CASSLEAGPGYGYTF. The rearrangement links TRBV7-6 to TRBJ1-2; D is possibly TRBD1 (5 bases). V lost 1 base and J 4 bases, leaving 13 bases between the germline ends. CDR3 length: 15 residues. Germline assignment: CDR1 SGHVS and CDR2 FNYEAQ.

The rearrangement links TRBV19 to TRBJ2-5, with 12 bases that match TRBD2. Germline V CDR1 and CDR2: LNHDA, SQIVND (reference sequence). With V trimmed by 3 bases and J by 0 bases, 2 bases remained unmatched. The length of the CDR3 is 16 residues. This chain's CDR3 is CASSIGTSGHQETQYF. CDR3 coding DNA: TGTGCCAGTAGTATCGGGACTAGCGGGCACCAAGAGACCCAGTACTTC.

The rearrangement uses TRBV5-6 and TRBJ2-5; D not certain. The CDR3 length is 12 residues. Per the germline V gene, CDR1 is SGHDT and CDR2 is YYEEEE. V gave up 2 bases and J gave up 4 bases, with 6 bases separating them. Written as DNA, the CDR3 is TGTGCCAGCAGCTTCCCGGGAGAGACCCAGTACTTC. Its protein product is CASSFPGETQYF.

This clone was detected once. The chain is built from TRBV18 and TRBJ2-5; TRBD1 is a possible D gene (5 bases). The germline V gene has CDR1 KGHSH and CDR2 LQKENI. This CDR3 region has 14 residues. V dropped 3 bases and J dropped 5 bases, with 13 bases sitting between them. Written as DNA, the CDR3 is TGTGCCAGCTCACCTCCCGGCAGGGTGGAGACCCAGTACTTC. This encodes CASSPPGRVETQYF.

This rearrangement joins TRBV4-1 to TRBJ1-2; D possibly corresponds to TRBD1 (5 bases). Between the trimmed V and J ends, which lost 4 bases and 4 bases, there was a span of 13 bases. Germline V gene lookup returns CDR1 MGHRA and CDR2 YSYEKL. The CDR3 spans 14 residues. The CDR3 DNA is TGCGCCAGCAGCCCGGACATCAGCTCCTATGGCTACACCTTC. Its translation is CASSPDISSYGYTF.

This chain joins TRBV5-1 and TRBJ2-7; 10 nucleotides match TRBD2. Trimming at V came to 4 bases and at J to 6 bases, leaving 16 bases not matched to a gene. CDR1 is SGHRS and CDR2 is YFSETQ in the germline V gene. CDR3 length equals 17 residues. The chain's CDR3 is CASSRGLAPGAYLEQYF. As DNA, the CDR3 is TGCGCCAGCAGCCGGGGACTAGCGCCGGGGGCCTATCTCGAGCAGTACTTC. Based on the CDR3 plus reference TRBV5-1 and TRBJ2-7, the full variable domain is KAGVTQTPRYLIKTRGQQVTLSCSPISGHRSVSWYQQTPGQGLQFLFEYFSETQRNKGNFPGRFSGRQFSNSRSEMNVSTLELGDSALYLCASSRGLAPGAYLEQYFGPGTRLTVT.

The rearrangement links TRBV5-6 to TRBJ1-2; the match to TRBD1 covers 7 bases. The J segment lost 4 bases and the V segment lost 3 bases, leaving 12 bases of the junction unmatched. This CDR3 spans 16 amino acids. Germline-derived CDR1 and CDR2 are SGHDT and YYEEEE. The chain's CDR3 is CASSSDRVAFSYGYTF. CDR3 coding DNA: TGTGCCAGCAGCTCAGACAGGGTAGCATTTTCCTATGGCTACACCTTC.

This rearrangement joins TRBV5-1 to TRBJ2-1; D possibly corresponds to TRBD2 (6 bases). V lost 3 bases and J 2 bases, leaving 18 bases between the germline ends. The CDR3 extends over 17 amino acids. Per germline, CDR1 SGHRS and CDR2 YFSETQ. The CDR3 region is CASSSQGLGGAYNEQFF. The CDR3 DNA reads as TGCGCCAGCAGCTCACAAGGTTTGGGGGGTGCCTACAATGAGCAGTTCTTC.

This sequence joins TRBV6-4 and TRBJ2-2; TRBD2 matches at 7 bases. Looked up from germline, CDR1 is MRHNA and CDR2 is SNTAGT. The CDR3 sequence is 16 residues long. The V segment lost 10 bases and the J segment 5 bases; nucleotides outside the gene matches: 16. The CDR3, as DNA: TGTGCCACTTCAGTTGTCCCCGCCGGGGGGACCGGGGAGCTGTTTTTT. It translates to CATSVVPAGGTGELFF.

The chain combines TRBV9 with TRBJ2-3; 11 bases agree with TRBD2. Germline V gene sequence: CDR1 SGDLS, CDR2 YYNGEE. V dropped 4 bases and J dropped 0; count of bases not matched to a gene: 4. The CDR3 has 16 residues. Written as DNA, the CDR3 is TGTGCCAGCAGCACCGGGACTAGCGGAAGCACAGATACGCAGTATTTT. Translating gives CASSTGTSGSTDTQYF.